The 19 T cell receptor beta chains below all came from one sample that was sequenced in a study of blood T cell repertoires in COVID-19. Using immunoSEQ multiplex PCR, the repertoire was profiled, and TCRdb retains in-frame clones only, with some absent. This table has almost 300,000 clones, around 92% appearing once. Material for sequencing was peripheral blood. The receptors derive from a woman in her thirties with COVID-19, enrolled during active disease.

This chain uses TRBV11-2 with TRBJ2-7; TRBD1 aligns across 11 bases. V gave up 5 bases and J gave up 5 bases; unmatched junction bases: 5. This CDR3 region has 14 residues. The germline CDR1 and CDR2 sequences are SGHAT and FQNNGV. CDR3 in DNA: TGTGCCAGCAGCCCCTGGACAGGGGGCGACGAGCAGTACTTC. It codes for CASSPWTGGDEQYF.

V usage is TRBV5-4 and J usage is TRBJ1-1, with 8 bases identical to TRBD1. The CDR3 contains 16 residues. Germline trimming cut 4 bases from V and 0 bases from J; bases unmatched to any gene: 8. The V gene's germline CDR1 is SGHNT and CDR2 YYREEE (reference sequence). The CDR3 here is CASSIRTGGLNTEAFF. In nucleotides, the CDR3 is TGTGCCAGCAGCATTCGTACAGGGGGGCTGAACACTGAAGCTTTCTTT. The full variable domain, rest sourced from reference TRBV5-4 and TRBJ1-1, is ETGVTQSPTHLIKTRGQQVTLRCSSQSGHNTVSWYQQALGQGPQFIFQYYREEENGRGNFPPRFSGLQFPNYSSELNVNALELDDSALYLCASSIRTGGLNTEAFFGQGTRLTVV.

J is TRBJ2-7 and V is TRBV28; 8 nucleotides match TRBD2. The CDR3 is made up of 14 amino acids. Losses at the gene ends were 5 bases for V and 0 bases for J; bases not matched to a gene: 3. The germline V gene has CDR1 MDHEN and CDR2 SYDVKM. The CDR3 DNA reads as TGTGCCAGCAGTCCGGGAGGGGGCTCCTACGAGCAGTACTTC. This encodes CASSPGGGSYEQYF.

The rearrangement links TRBV2 to TRBJ1-1; 9 bases align to TRBD1. Germline trimming cut 4 bases from V and 0 bases from J; bases unmatched to any gene: 3. Germline V gene lookup returns CDR1 SNHLY and CDR2 FYNNEI. This CDR3 spans 15 amino acids. CDR3 sequence: CASSGRDRVNTEAFF. The CDR3 region has the DNA TGTGCCAGCAGTGGCCGGGACAGGGTGAACACTGAAGCTTTCTTT. Combining the CDR3 with reference TRBV2 and TRBJ1-1 gives the whole variable domain EPEVTQTPSHQVTQMGQEVILRCVPISNHLYFYWYRQILGQKVEFLVSFYNNEISEKSEIFDDQFSVERPDGSNFTLKIRSTKLEDSAMYFCASSGRDRVNTEAFFGQGTRLTVV.

This chain links TRBV27 with TRBJ1-2; D may be TRBD1 (6 bases). The CDR3 extends over 15 amino acids. The germline V gene encodes CDR1 MNHEY and CDR2 SMNVEV (reference sequence). Trimming removed 2 bases at V and 8 bases at J, with 18 bases between. The CDR3 loop reads CASSLRLGTFMGYTF. The CDR3 DNA reads TGTGCCAGCAGTTTACGGCTGGGGACATTTATGGGCTACACCTTC.

V gene TRBV28 combines with J gene TRBJ2-5; D possibly corresponds to TRBD1 (6 bases). Germline V gene lookup returns CDR1 MDHEN and CDR2 SYDVKM. V shed 5 bases and J shed 2 bases, with 9 bases lying between them. This CDR3 contains 13 residues. CDR3 amino acids: CASSPGVQETQYF. In nucleotides, the CDR3 is TGTGCCAGCAGTCCAGGGGTTCAAGAGACCCAGTACTTC.

This sequence joins TRBV6-5 and TRBJ1-1, with D possibly matching TRBD1 (5 bases). This CDR3 contains 10 residues. Germline lookup yields CDR1 MNHEY and CDR2 SVGAGI. The V end lost 8 bases, the J end lost 8 bases, and 9 bases lay between the germline ends. DNA for the CDR3: TGTGCCAGCGCAGGGCGAGAAGCTTTCTTT. This sequence encodes CASAGREAFF.

This chain uses TRBV6-6 with TRBJ2-6; 8 nucleotides agree with TRBD1. The J segment lost 1 base and the V segment lost 5 bases, leaving 7 bases of the junction unmatched. Germline lookup yields CDR1 MNHNY and CDR2 SVGAGI (reference sequence). The CDR3 extends over 17 amino acids. Written as DNA, the CDR3 is TGTGCCAGCAGTCTGACAGGGGTGATGTCTGGGGCCAACGTCCTGACTTTC. As protein: CASSLTGVMSGANVLTF.

In its sample, this clone was seen once. The rearrangement uses TRBV19 and TRBJ2-3; no firm D call. The germline gives CDR1 LNHDA, CDR2 SQIVND (reference sequence). V was clipped by 3 bases and J by 4 bases, with 8 bases between them. CDR3 length: 13 residues. The CDR3 DNA is TGTGCCAGTAGTATCTGGAGCGCAGATACGCAGTATTTT. It yields the protein CASSIWSADTQYF.

This sequence joins TRBV7-6 and TRBJ2-3; 9 bases fit TRBD2. The germline V gene has CDR1 SGHVS and CDR2 FNYEAQ. The ends lost 8 bases at V and 5 bases at J; junction bases unmatched: 11. This CDR3 region has 15 residues. CDR3: CASPRRGGPLDTQYF. CDR3 DNA: TGTGCCAGCCCCCGGCGGGGGGGGCCGCTAGATACGCAGTATTTT.

The V and J genes are TRBV7-9 and TRBJ1-2, with D perhaps matching TRBD1 (5 bases). Germline lookup yields CDR1 SEHNR and CDR2 FQNEAQ (reference sequence). This CDR3 spans 15 amino acids. V was pared by 2 bases and J by 4 bases, with 14 bases between. CDR3: CASSLQGVGGYGYTF. The CDR3 DNA is TGTGCCAGCAGCTTACAGGGAGTCGGGGGCTATGGCTACACCTTC.

This chain joins TRBV21-1 and TRBJ1-5. TRBV21-1 is noted as a pseudogene. CDR3 size: 15 residues. The DNA of the CDR3 is TGTGCCAGCAGCAAAGTCCCGGGGGGGGATCAGCCCCAGCATTTT. Translating gives CASSKVPGGDQPQHF.

The rearrangement uses TRBV10-3 and TRBJ2-5; the match to TRBD1 covers 7 bases. Germline V gene sequence: CDR1 ENHRY, CDR2 SYGVKD. Trimming took 10 bases from V and 2 from J; bases not matched to a gene: 7. This CDR3 is built from 13 residues. The CDR3 nucleotides are TGTGCCAGACCGGGACAGACACAAGAGACCCAGTACTTC. Its translation: CARPGQTQETQYF.

The chain carries TRBV6-6 and TRBJ1-3; the D is unclear. Germline values: CDR1 MNHNY, CDR2 SVGAGI (reference sequence). V dropped 3 bases and J dropped 0 bases, with 12 bases sitting between them. This CDR3 comprises 16 residues. The CDR3 DNA sequence: TGTGCCAGCAGTTATAAACAGCAGTCCTCTGGAAACACCATATATTTT. It yields the protein CASSYKQQSSGNTIYF.

V gene TRBV5-6 combines with J gene TRBJ2-1; no clear D gene. CDR1 and CDR2 from the germline V gene are SGHDT and YYEEEE. The CDR3 sequence is 12 residues long. Deletions cut 1 base from V and 4 bases from J, with 3 bases between. CDR3 protein: CASSLPYNEQFF. The CDR3 DNA sequence: TGTGCCAGCAGCTTGCCGTACAATGAGCAGTTCTTC.

The rearrangement joins TRBV19 to TRBJ1-6; no firm D call. Germline V gene sequence: CDR1 LNHDA, CDR2 SQIVND (reference sequence). The CDR3 spans 13 residues. V lost 7 bases to trimming and J lost 12 bases, with 16 bases between them. For the CDR3, the DNA is TGTGCCAGTAACGGAGGATGGTGGGAACCCCTCCACTTT. Residues: CASNGGWWEPLHF.

The chain carries TRBV6-5 and TRBJ1-2, with 7 bases lining up with TRBD1. Germline CDR1 MNHEY, CDR2 SVGAGI. Losses at the gene ends were 6 bases for V and 7 bases for J; bases not matched to a gene: 14. There are 15 residues in the CDR3. The CDR3 region is CASSPNLTGMGGYTF. The CDR3 coding sequence is TGTGCCAGCAGCCCCAACTTGACAGGGATGGGTGGCTACACCTTC.

This clone came up once. The chain recombines TRBV14 with TRBJ1-3; possibly TRBD1 for D (6 bases). The CDR3 is made up of 14 amino acids. Germline CDR1 is SGHDN and CDR2 is FVKESK. Trimming shortened V by 3 bases and J by 8 bases, and 14 bases separated the two germline ends. CDR3 coding DNA: TGTGCCAGCAGCCAGCTGGACAGCCGCGACACCATATATTTT. Its translation: CASSQLDSRDTIYF.

This clone was recorded once. The chain combines TRBV11-2 with TRBJ2-2, with 7 positions matching TRBD1. The V segment lost 2 bases and the J segment 8 bases; nucleotides outside the gene matches: 14. The length of the CDR3 is 17 residues. CDR1 SGHAT and CDR2 FQNNGV come from the germline V gene. CDR3 sequence (DNA): TGTGCCAGCAGCTTAAGTGGGACAGAGACACCGGGGGGGGAGCTGTTTTTT. Its protein is CASSLSGTETPGGELFF.